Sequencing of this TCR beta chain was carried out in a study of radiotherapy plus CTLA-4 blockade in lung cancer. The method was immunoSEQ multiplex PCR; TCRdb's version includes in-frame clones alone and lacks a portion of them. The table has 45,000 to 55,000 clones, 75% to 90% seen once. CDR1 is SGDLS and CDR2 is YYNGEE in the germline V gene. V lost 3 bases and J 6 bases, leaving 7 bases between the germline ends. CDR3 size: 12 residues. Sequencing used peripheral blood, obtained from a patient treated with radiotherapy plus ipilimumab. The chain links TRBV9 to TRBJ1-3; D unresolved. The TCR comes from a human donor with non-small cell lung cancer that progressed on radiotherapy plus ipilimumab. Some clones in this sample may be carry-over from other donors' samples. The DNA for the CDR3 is TGTGCCAGCAGCGACGACAAAAACACCATATATTTT. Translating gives CASSDDKNTIYF.